Below, 18 T cell receptor beta chains from the same sample are listed, as sequenced in a study of pediatric ulcerative colitis. Assay used: immunoSEQ multiplex PCR; TCRdb lists only in-frame clones, some missing. The data hold some 57,000 clones, with around 87% observed a single time. The sample comprised blood. These receptors were collected from a boy between 10 and 17 years old who was a control in a study of pediatric ulcerative colitis.

This clone was observed a single time. The J gene is TRBJ1-3, the V gene TRBV7-2, with D tentatively TRBD1 (5 bases). V was shortened by 5 bases and J by 4 bases, with 12 bases between the two germline ends. Germline loops: CDR1 SGHTA, CDR2 FQGNSA. The CDR3 has 14 amino acids. This CDR3 reads CASSPAGHGNTIYF. DNA for the CDR3: TGTGCCAGCAGCCCTGCAGGACACGGAAACACCATATATTTT.

J is TRBJ2-1 and V is TRBV10-1, with D unclear. The CDR3 runs to 15 residues. Germline V lookup: CDR1 WNHNN, CDR2 SYGVQD (reference sequence). Trimming cost V 2 bases and J 7 bases, with 15 bases left between them. DNA of the CDR3: TGCGCCAGCAGTGAGGGGCGCTCCGAGGTTAATGAGCAGTTCTTC. As protein: CASSEGRSEVNEQFF.

The chain recombines TRBV6-1 with TRBJ1-2, with no clear D. This CDR3 spans 12 amino acids. CDR1 and CDR2 from the germline V gene are MNHNS and SASEGT. V lost 8 bases and J 4 bases, leaving 11 bases between the germline ends. CDR3 in DNA: TGTGCCAGCGCTTCCAGTTTCTATGGCTACACCTTC. This translates into CASASSFYGYTF.

The J gene is TRBJ1-2, the V gene TRBV25-1, with 10 bases identical to TRBD1. CDR1 is MGHDK, CDR2 SYGVNS, per germline. The CDR3 extends over 15 amino acids. Unmatched junction bases numbered 9, after V lost 7 bases and J lost 4 bases. The CDR3 DNA is TGTGCCAGCACCGGGGACAGGGGAACCTTCTATGGCTACACCTTC. Translated, it gives CASTGDRGTFYGYTF.

The V and J genes are TRBV7-7 and TRBJ2-7; 8 nucleotides line up with TRBD1. The V gene's germline CDR1 is SSHAT and CDR2 FNYEAQ (reference sequence). Trimming at V came to 5 bases and at J to 5 bases, leaving 5 bases not matched to a gene. CDR3 size: 13 residues. The CDR3 region is CASSDRGSNEQYF. The CDR3 DNA reads TGTGCCAGCAGCGACAGGGGCAGCAACGAGCAGTACTTC.

This chain connects TRBV7-6 to TRBJ2-1; D may be TRBD2 (6 bases). V lost 4 bases to trimming and J lost 7 bases, with 17 bases between them. The CDR3 runs to 15 residues. Germline V gene sequence: CDR1 SGHVS, CDR2 FNYEAQ. CDR3 in amino acids: CASSWGGLANNEQFF. The CDR3 DNA follows: TGTGCCAGCAGCTGGGGTGGGCTAGCGAATAATGAGCAGTTCTTC.

The chain joins TRBV10-3 to TRBJ2-7; D perhaps matches TRBD2 (5 bases). This CDR3 spans 14 amino acids. V was pared by 5 bases and J by 6 bases, with 17 bases between. Germline-derived CDR1 and CDR2 are ENHRY and SYGVKD. CDR3 sequence: CAISLALEGSEQYF. CDR3 DNA: TGTGCCATCAGTCTAGCCTTAGAGGGATCCGAGCAGTACTTC.

This clone was detected only once. This chain uses TRBV7-3 with TRBJ2-7; D is tentatively TRBD1 or TRBD2 (6 bases each). Trimming shortened V by 2 bases and J by 2 bases, and 13 bases separated the two germline ends. The germline V gene has CDR1 SGHTA and CDR2 FQGTGA. This CDR3 has 15 residues. CDR3 loop: CASSLSGDTAYEQYF. In DNA, the CDR3 is TGTGCCAGCAGCTTATCGGGGGACACCGCCTACGAGCAGTACTTC.

J is TRBJ1-2 and V is TRBV14, with D perhaps matching TRBD1 (5 bases). Germline CDR1 reads SGHDN; CDR2 reads FVKESK. This CDR3 has 14 amino acids. The V gene lost 1 base and the J gene lost 8 bases, with 14 bases spanning the gap. DNA of the CDR3: TGTGCCAGCAGCCAAGTCGCGGGAGGGGAGGGCTACACCTTC. This gives the protein CASSQVAGGEGYTF.

V usage is TRBV7-6 and J usage is TRBJ2-3; D is ambiguous. Germline V gene data show CDR1 as SGHVS and CDR2 as FNYEAQ. The germline V and J ends were trimmed by 4 bases and 1 base, with 15 bases remaining between them. The CDR3 spans 16 residues. The CDR3 DNA follows: TGTGCCAGCAGCTCCTACAGCCCGACGGGCACAGATACGCAGTATTTT. Protein product: CASSSYSPTGTDTQYF.

This clone was seen only once. This chain connects TRBV28 to TRBJ2-1; D unclear. V gave up 10 bases and J gave up 8 bases, with 15 bases separating them. Germline V gene lookup returns CDR1 MDHEN and CDR2 SYDVKM. The CDR3 loop spans 12 amino acids. The DNA of the CDR3 is TGTGCCACCTATCGCGACCTTTATGAGCAGTTCTTC. It is translated as CATYRDLYEQFF. The entire variable domain, with the rest obtained from reference TRBV28 and TRBJ2-1, is as follows: DVKVTQSSRYLVKRTGEKVFLECVQDMDHENMFWYRQDPGLGLRLIYFSYDVKMKEKGDIPEGYSVSREKKERFSLILESASTNQTSMYLCATYRDLYEQFFGPGTRLTVL.

CDR3 loop: CASSLGAGWEQFF. Here the CDR3 DNA reads TGTGCCAGCAGCTTGGGGGCGGGATGGGAGCAGTTCTTC. The genes are TRBV7-9 and TRBJ2-1; D could derive from TRBD1 or TRBD2 (6 bases each). The CDR3 length is 13 residues. The V end was cut by 3 bases, the J end by 10 bases, with 13 bases between. CDR1 is SEHNR, CDR2 FQNEAQ, per germline (reference sequence).

The chain uses TRBV4-1 and TRBJ2-7; D gene unclear. The V end was cut by 1 base, the J end by 4 bases, with 14 bases between. The CDR3 has 15 residues. The germline gives CDR1 MGHRA, CDR2 YSYEKL. The CDR3, as DNA: TGCGCCAGCAGCCAAGTAAAGGGAACGGGTTACGAGCAGTACTTC. Translation gives CASSQVKGTGYEQYF.

The chain joins TRBV6-5 to TRBJ1-1; no firm D call. V shed 2 bases and J shed 2 bases, with 9 bases lying between them. The V gene's germline CDR1 is MNHEY and CDR2 SVGAGI. CDR3 length: 14 residues. CDR3 residues: CASSYTGFNTEAFF. CDR3 bases: TGTGCCAGCAGTTACACGGGGTTTAACACTGAAGCTTTCTTT.

The genes are TRBV7-2 and TRBJ2-3, with 7 bases fitting TRBD2. Germline V gene lookup returns CDR1 SGHTA and CDR2 FQGNSA. The CDR3 length is 16 residues. Trimming at V came to 0 bases and at J to 6 bases, leaving 9 bases not matched to a gene. The CDR3 bases are TGTGCCAGCAGCTTAGCGTCGTTCCTGGGAGGGGATACGCAGTATTTT. It specifies CASSLASFLGGDTQYF.

The CDR3 loop reads CASSDSGHTEAFF. CDR3 DNA sequence: TGTGCCAGCAGTGACTCCGGGCACACTGAAGCTTTCTTT. The V and J genes are TRBV9 and TRBJ1-1; D not certain. The germline V gene has CDR1 SGDLS and CDR2 YYNGEE. Between the trimmed V and J ends, which lost 5 bases and 3 bases, there was a span of 11 bases. This CDR3 is 13 amino acids long.

The V and J genes are TRBV6-1 and TRBJ2-7, with TRBD1 as a possible D gene (5 bases). Trimming shortened V by 9 bases and J by 3 bases, and 15 bases separated the two germline ends. Germline V gene sequence: CDR1 MNHNS, CDR2 SASEGT. This CDR3 region has 13 residues. The CDR3 bases are TGTGCCAGTGTGAGCAGGGCGTACTACGAGCAGTACTTC. Its protein product is CASVSRAYYEQYF.

The V call is TRBV7-2, the J call TRBJ2-7; D unclear. Germline lookup yields CDR1 SGHTA and CDR2 FQGNSA. The CDR3 runs 14 residues. Between the trimmed V and J ends, which lost 3 bases and 3 bases, there was a span of 12 bases. The chain's CDR3 is CASSFQVALYEQYF. As DNA, the CDR3 is TGTGCCAGCAGCTTCCAAGTGGCCCTCTACGAGCAGTACTTC.